The rows below give T cell receptor beta chains drawn from one sample of a study of STAT5B mutations in CD4+ large granular lymphocyte leukemia. Sequencing used immunoSEQ multiplex PCR; TCRdb keeps in-frame clones, though not all of them. The sample has 25,000 to 35,000 clones, about 70% seen once. The sequencing input was CD4+ T cells from blood buffy coats. These receptors were collected from a human donor in good health. CDR3s include the opening cysteine and the closing phenylalanine or tryptophan. The D gene is left open where the match is weak. The size field is filled for only some rows; it gives once, few, many or a size class.

clone_size: few
cdr3_length: 15
v_call: TRBV4-1
d_call: NA
j_call: TRBJ1-1
cdr3_aa: CASSQDMDRNTEAFF
cdr3_nt: TGCGCCAGCAGCCAAGATATGGACAGGAACACTGAAGCTTTCTTT

clone_size: NA
cdr3_length: 15
v_call: TRBV19
d_call: NA
j_call: TRBJ1-1
cdr3_aa: CASTSGGAGRTEAFF
cdr3_nt: TGTGCCAGTACGTCCGGCGGAGCGGGGCGAACTGAAGCTTTCTTT

clone_size: NA
cdr3_length: 11
v_call: TRBV20-1
d_call: NA
j_call: TRBJ1-2
cdr3_aa: CSARGGGGYTF
cdr3_nt: TGCAGTGCTAGAGGGGGGGGTGGCTACACCTTC

clone_size: NA
cdr3_length: 14
v_call: TRBV5-1
d_call: TRBD2
j_call: TRBJ2-7
cdr3_aa: CASSFVAGSYEQYF
cdr3_nt: TGCGCCAGCAGCTTCGTAGCGGGGTCCTACGAGCAGTACTTC

clone_size: NA
cdr3_length: 15
v_call: TRBV27
d_call: TRBD1
j_call: TRBJ1-2
cdr3_aa: CASSLSFTGAGGYTF
cdr3_nt: TGTGCCAGCAGTTTATCGTTTACAGGGGCAGGTGGCTACACCTTC

clone_size: NA
cdr3_length: 14
v_call: TRBV2
d_call: NA
j_call: TRBJ2-4
cdr3_aa: CASSEQIAKNIQYF
cdr3_nt: TGTGCCAGCAGTGAACAAATAGCCAAAAACATTCAGTACTTC

clone_size: NA
cdr3_length: 18
v_call: TRBV18
d_call: TRBD2
j_call: TRBJ2-1
cdr3_aa: CASSPGAGGPNTPNEQFF
cdr3_nt: TGTGCCAGCTCACCGGGAGCGGGAGGGCCCAACACACCCAATGAGCAGTTCTTC

clone_size: NA
cdr3_length: 15
v_call: TRBV6-5
d_call: TRBD1
j_call: TRBJ2-2
cdr3_aa: CASRRQGAGTGELFF
cdr3_nt: TGTGCCAGCAGAAGACAGGGGGCAGGCACCGGGGAGCTGTTTTTT

clone_size: NA
cdr3_length: 14
v_call: TRBV18
d_call: TRBD1
j_call: TRBJ2-3
cdr3_aa: CASARDRGADTQYF
cdr3_nt: TGTGCCAGCGCACGGGACAGGGGAGCAGATACGCAGTATTTT

clone_size: NA
cdr3_length: 15
v_call: TRBV7-2
d_call: NA
j_call: TRBJ1-2
cdr3_aa: CASTPQAAANYGYTF
cdr3_nt: TGTGCCAGCACTCCCCAGGCAGCAGCTAACTATGGCTACACCTTC

clone_size: few
cdr3_length: 15
v_call: TRBV6-5
d_call: TRBD1
j_call: TRBJ1-2
cdr3_aa: CASSRYLQGAYGYTF
cdr3_nt: TGTGCCAGCAGCCGTTACTTACAGGGGGCTTATGGCTACACCTTC

clone_size: NA
cdr3_length: 15
v_call: TRBV5-1
d_call: NA
j_call: TRBJ1-6
cdr3_aa: CASSYSGPNNSPLHF
cdr3_nt: TGCGCCAGCAGTTACTCGGGACCGAATAATTCACCCCTCCACTTT

clone_size: NA
cdr3_length: 15
v_call: TRBV5-1
d_call: NA
j_call: TRBJ2-3
cdr3_aa: CASSTGTPSTDTQYF
cdr3_nt: TGCGCCAGCAGTACCGGGACGCCAAGCACAGATACGCAGTATTTT

clone_size: NA
cdr3_length: 14
v_call: TRBV7-9
d_call: TRBD1
j_call: TRBJ1-4
cdr3_aa: CASSLRGKGEKLFF
cdr3_nt: TGTGCCAGCAGCCTCAGGGGGAAGGGTGAAAAACTGTTTTTT

clone_size: NA
cdr3_length: 15
v_call: TRBV11-2
d_call: TRBD2
j_call: TRBJ2-7
cdr3_aa: CASSPGTSGSYEQYF
cdr3_nt: TGTGCCAGCAGCCCTGGGACTAGCGGCTCCTACGAGCAGTACTTC

clone_size: NA
cdr3_length: 14
v_call: TRBV28
d_call: NA
j_call: TRBJ1-5
cdr3_aa: CASSRIGRNQPQHF
cdr3_nt: TGTGCCAGCAGTCGGATTGGGCGCAATCAGCCCCAGCATTTT

clone_size: NA
cdr3_length: 8
v_call: TRBV29-1
d_call: NA
j_call: TRBJ1-1
cdr3_aa: CSAPPSFF
cdr3_nt: TGCAGCGCCCCCCCTAGTTTCTTT

clone_size: NA
cdr3_length: 11
v_call: TRBV10-3
d_call: NA
j_call: TRBJ1-2
cdr3_aa: CATTEGGGYTF
cdr3_nt: TGTGCCACCACGGAGGGGGGTGGCTACACCTTC

clone_size: NA
cdr3_length: 14
v_call: TRBV6-5
d_call: NA
j_call: TRBJ2-7
cdr3_aa: CASRGGRGSYEQYF
cdr3_nt: TGTGCCAGCAGAGGAGGGCGCGGCTCCTACGAGCAGTACTTC

clone_size: NA
cdr3_length: 16
v_call: TRBV7-8
d_call: NA
j_call: TRBJ2-2
cdr3_aa: CASSLGNPGSTGELFF
cdr3_nt: TGTGCCAGCAGCTTAGGAAATCCAGGCAGCACCGGGGAGCTGTTTTTT

clone_size: NA
cdr3_length: 15
v_call: TRBV9
d_call: TRBD1
j_call: TRBJ2-7
cdr3_aa: CASSLRPGTGGEQYF
cdr3_nt: TGTGCCAGCAGCCTTCGTCCCGGGACAGGGGGCGAGCAGTACTTC

clone_size: NA
cdr3_length: 15
v_call: TRBV10-3
d_call: NA
j_call: TRBJ2-3
cdr3_aa: CAISEPRVGTDTQYF
cdr3_nt: TGTGCCATCAGTGAGCCCAGGGTTGGCACAGATACGCAGTATTTT